This T cell receptor (beta chain) was recorded in a study of human T cells and chemical hapten exposure. Study-level information: The sensitizer, 2% DPC, was used on approximately 2 cm by approximately 2 cm of upper inner arm skin.

One entry per CDR3 protein, called by TCRdb with MiXCR from the RACE reads. Of a few hundred thousand distinct CDR3 sequences in the sample, more than 5% are singletons; the top ten hold over 5.5%. Regarding time point: patch test 2, 6 weeks after DPC sensitization. Treatment of the sample: therapeutic diphenylcyclopropenone sensitization with weekly scalp DPC. Drawing of blood took place ahead of applying each patch test. Sample donors consisted of patients with alopecia, aged 18 to 70 years, who were suitable for DPC. V lost 5 bases, J lost 6 bases, and 6 bases stayed unmatched. CDR3 length equals 14 residues. Germline CDR1 is LGHDT and CDR2 is YNNKEL (reference sequence).

The chain has TRBV3-1 and TRBJ2-3; 9 positions match TRBD2. The sequence was obtained from a woman between 18 and 30 years old with alopecia areata. Some clones in this sample may be carry-over from other donors' samples. The source material was whole blood, sampled in connection with sensitization to the hapten diphenylcyclopropenone (DPC). As DNA, the CDR3 is TGTGCCAGCAGCTCTAGCGGGGCCCCCGATACGCAGTATTTT. Translation: CASSSSGAPDTQYF.